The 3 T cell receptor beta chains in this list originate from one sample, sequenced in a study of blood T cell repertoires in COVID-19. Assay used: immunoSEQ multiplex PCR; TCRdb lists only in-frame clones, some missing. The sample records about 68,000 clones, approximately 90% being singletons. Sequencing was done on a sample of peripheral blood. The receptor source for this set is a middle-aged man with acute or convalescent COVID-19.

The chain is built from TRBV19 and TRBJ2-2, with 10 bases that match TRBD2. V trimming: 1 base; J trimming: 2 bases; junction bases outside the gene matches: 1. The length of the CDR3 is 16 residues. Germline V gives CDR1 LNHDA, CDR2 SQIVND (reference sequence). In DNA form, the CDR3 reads TGTGCCAGTAGTATAGGGACTAGCGGCAACACCGGGGAGCTGTTTTTT. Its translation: CASSIGTSGNTGELFF.

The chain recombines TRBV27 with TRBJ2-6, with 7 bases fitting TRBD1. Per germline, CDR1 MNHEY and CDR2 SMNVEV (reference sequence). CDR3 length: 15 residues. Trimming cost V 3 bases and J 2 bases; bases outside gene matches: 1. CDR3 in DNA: TGTGCCAGCAGTTTCGACAGGGCTGGGGCCAACGTCCTGACTTTC. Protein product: CASSFDRAGANVLTF.

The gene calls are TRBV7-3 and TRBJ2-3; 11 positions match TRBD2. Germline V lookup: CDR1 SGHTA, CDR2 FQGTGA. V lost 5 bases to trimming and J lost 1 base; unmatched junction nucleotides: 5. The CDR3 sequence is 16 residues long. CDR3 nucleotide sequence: TGTGCCAGCAGCCCCACTAGCGGGAGCGGCACAGATACGCAGTATTTT. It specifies CASSPTSGSGTDTQYF.